Below are 27 T cell receptor beta chains sequenced from a single sample in a study of OX40 agonist ivuxolimab in advanced cancers. TCRdb's table, derived via immunoSEQ multiplex PCR, lists solely in-frame clones and lacks some. The sample includes tens of thousands of clones, over 80% of them seen just once. The sequencing here drew on CD4+ or CD8+ T cells sorted from blood, taken in a trial of the OX40 agonist ivuxolimab. The receptors shown here come from an adult with an advanced solid tumor such as melanoma, head and neck, liver or kidney cancer.

The chain employs TRBV11-1 and TRBJ1-3; 7 positions match TRBD1. The trim removed 5 bases at V and 2 bases at J, leaving 15 bases unmatched. Germline lookup yields CDR1 SGHAT and CDR2 FQDESV (reference sequence). There are 18 residues in the CDR3. The CDR3 loop is CASSLTGVSFTTGNTIYF. Written as DNA, the CDR3 is TGTGCCAGCAGCCTTACAGGGGTCAGCTTTACTACTGGAAACACCATATATTTT.

In its sample, this clone was seen a few times. The chain couples TRBV4-2 to TRBJ1-1, with D perhaps TRBD1 (5 bases). V was pared by 1 base and J by 11 bases, with 11 bases between. Germline assignment: CDR1 LGHNA and CDR2 YNFKEQ. CDR3 size: 12 residues. CDR3 protein: CASSQGGSVAFF. The DNA for the CDR3 is TGTGCCAGCAGCCAAGGGGGCTCAGTGGCTTTCTTT.

This clone was detected only once. This chain connects TRBV11-2 to TRBJ2-4; perhaps TRBD2 as D (6 bases). V dropped 1 base and J dropped 9 bases, with 10 bases sitting between them. This CDR3 region has 13 residues. Germline CDR1 is SGHAT and CDR2 is FQNNGV. In nucleotides, the CDR3 is TGTGCCAGCAGCTTAGGTCTGCGGGGCATTCAGTACTTC. Translating gives CASSLGLRGIQYF.

The gene calls are TRBV14 and TRBJ2-7; possible D gene TRBD1, 6 bases. The CDR3 is 14 amino acids. Germline assignment: CDR1 SGHDN and CDR2 FVKESK. The V and J ends lost 10 bases and 5 bases respectively, with 21 bases between them. The CDR3: CATAIGDRSHEQYF. CDR3 DNA sequence: TGTGCCACCGCGATAGGAGACAGGTCACACGAGCAGTACTTC.

The chain recombines TRBV7-9 with TRBJ1-1; TRBD1 aligns across 9 bases. V dropped 1 base and J dropped 4; count of bases not matched to a gene: 1. The CDR3 spans 14 residues. The germline CDR1 and CDR2 sequences are SEHNR and FQNEAQ (reference sequence). CDR3 sequence reads: CASSLGTGVTEAFF. The CDR3 region has the DNA TGTGCCAGCAGCTTAGGGACAGGGGTCACTGAAGCTTTCTTT. Together with reference TRBV7-9 and TRBJ1-1, the CDR3 gives the full variable domain: DTGVSQNPRHKITKRGQNVTFRCDPISEHNRLYWYRQTLGQGPEFLTYFQNEAQLEKSRLLSDRFSAERPKGSFSTLEIQRTEQGDSAMYLCASSLGTGVTEAFFGQGTRLTVV.

The genes are TRBV19 and TRBJ1-1, with D unresolved. V was shortened by 4 bases and J by 0 bases, with 6 bases between the two germline ends. Germline values: CDR1 LNHDA, CDR2 SQIVND (reference sequence). CDR3 length: 13 amino acids. CDR3 sequence (DNA): TGTGCCAGTAGTACGAACCTGAACACTGAAGCTTTCTTT. It is translated as CASSTNLNTEAFF.

CDR3: CASSLDRGPYNEQFF. CDR3 DNA sequence: TGCGCCAGCAGCCTCGACAGGGGCCCCTACAATGAGCAGTTCTTC. The chain uses TRBV4-1 and TRBJ2-1, with 8 bases lining up with TRBD1. The CDR3 is made up of 15 amino acids. Germline-derived CDR1 and CDR2 are MGHRA and YSYEKL. V lost 4 bases and J lost 2; bases outside the gene matches: 4.

The chain employs TRBV5-6 and TRBJ1-2, with a possible D match to TRBD1 (5 bases). Germline assignment: CDR1 SGHDT and CDR2 YYEEEE. The CDR3 has 14 amino acids. Trimming left V 0 bases short and J 1 base short, with 7 bases between. The CDR3 protein is CASSLGDFNYGYTF. The CDR3 DNA follows: TGTGCCAGCAGCTTGGGGGACTTTAACTATGGCTACACCTTC.

The chain is built from TRBV4-1 and TRBJ1-4; TRBD1 is a possible D gene (5 bases). This CDR3 comprises 13 residues. Trimming pared 8 bases from V and 6 bases from J, leaving 13 bases between. Germline CDR1 and CDR2: MGHRA and YSYEKL. CDR3 region: CASGPGQYEKLFF. The CDR3 nucleotides are TGCGCCAGCGGACCGGGGCAATATGAAAAACTGTTTTTT.

V and J are TRBV25-1 and TRBJ2-7; no reliable D call. This CDR3 comprises 12 residues. V lost 5 bases to trimming and J lost 0 bases, with 5 bases between them. Germline CDR1 is MGHDK and CDR2 is SYGVNS. CDR3 residues: CASSLSSYEQYF. CDR3 coding DNA: TGTGCCAGCAGTTTGAGCTCCTACGAGCAGTACTTC.

This chain links TRBV5-1 with TRBJ2-7, with D possibly being TRBD1 (6 bases). Trimming removed 4 bases at V and 1 base at J, with 9 bases between. The CDR3 is 13 residues long. CDR1 is SGHRS and CDR2 is YFSETQ in the germline V gene. This CDR3 is CASSTGQSYEQYF. Here the CDR3 DNA reads TGCGCCAGCAGCACCGGACAGTCCTACGAGCAGTACTTC.

The chain joins TRBV18 to TRBJ2-5, with 7 bases that match TRBD2. With V trimmed by 3 bases and J by 5 bases, 12 bases remained unmatched. There are 16 residues in the CDR3. The germline V gene has CDR1 KGHSH and CDR2 LQKENI. DNA for the CDR3: TGTGCCAGCTCACCGGTAGGAGGCGGGAGTGCGGAGACCCAGTACTTC. Its translation is CASSPVGGGSAETQYF.

V gene TRBV30 combines with J gene TRBJ2-1; D is unresolved. Germline V lookup: CDR1 GTSNPN, CDR2 SVGIG (reference sequence). Trimming stripped 0 bases from V and 4 bases from J, with 7 bases between. CDR3 length: 13 residues. Here the CDR3 reads CAWSVDFYNEQFF. CDR3 DNA: TGTGCCTGGAGTGTCGACTTTTACAATGAGCAGTTCTTC. The full variable domain, completed using reference TRBV30 and TRBJ2-1, is SQTIHQWPATLVQPVGSPLSLECTVEGTSNPNLYWYRQAAGRGLQLLFYSVGIGQISSEVPQNLSASRPQDRQFILSSKKLLLSDSGFYLCAWSVDFYNEQFFGPGTRLTVL.

V usage is TRBV5-1 and J usage is TRBJ2-5, with 9 bases identical to TRBD1. The trim removed 0 bases at V and 5 bases at J, leaving 8 bases unmatched. This CDR3 has 16 residues. Germline-derived CDR1 and CDR2 are SGHRS and YFSETQ. The CDR3 bases are TGCGCCAGCAGCTTGGCCGGGGGACAGGGAGGGGAGACCCAGTACTTC. This encodes CASSLAGGQGGETQYF.

This chain joins TRBV28 and TRBJ2-7; the match to TRBD1 covers 10 bases. CDR1 MDHEN and CDR2 SYDVKM come from the germline V gene. The J segment lost 2 bases and the V segment lost 5 bases, leaving 6 bases of the junction unmatched. CDR3 length equals 15 residues. CDR3 protein: CASSLPGQGTYEQYF. CDR3 DNA sequence: TGTGCCAGCAGTCTACCGGGACAGGGGACCTACGAGCAGTACTTC.

This chain links TRBV28 with TRBJ2-1, with a tentative D call TRBD2 (5 bases). CDR1 and CDR2 (germline): MDHEN, SYDVKM. This CDR3 has 13 amino acids. The ends were cut back, 2 bases at V and 12 bases at J, with 14 bases in the middle. CDR3 in DNA: TGTGCCAGCAGTTTAAGGTTAGGGAGCTCGCAGTTCTTC. Amino acid sequence: CASSLRLGSSQFF.

The sample holds a few counts of this clone. This chain uses TRBV19 with TRBJ2-7, with D tentatively TRBD2 (6 bases). This CDR3 comprises 14 residues. Germline V gene data show CDR1 as LNHDA and CDR2 as SQIVND (reference sequence). V was trimmed by 3 bases and J by 0 bases, leaving 9 bases between them. The CDR3 protein is CASSMDGSSYEQYF. DNA for the CDR3: TGTGCCAGTAGTATGGACGGGAGCTCCTACGAGCAGTACTTC.

The gene calls are TRBV7-9 and TRBJ2-7; D gene unclear. The germline V and J ends were trimmed by 3 bases and 3 bases, with 12 bases remaining between them. The CDR3 spans 14 residues. The germline CDR1 and CDR2 sequences are SEHNR and FQNEAQ (reference sequence). The CDR3 loop is CASSFKGAIYEQYF. The CDR3 nucleotides read TGTGCCAGCAGCTTTAAGGGTGCAATCTACGAGCAGTACTTC.

The rearrangement uses TRBV14 and TRBJ2-5; D is unresolved. The J call may be mistaken, given a closer DNA end match to TRBJ2-7. The germline V gene encodes CDR1 SGHDN and CDR2 FVKESK. The CDR3 length is 13 residues. CDR3 coding DNA: TGTGCCAGCAGCAAAGTGGCGTACTACGAGCAGTACTTC. This translates into CASSKVAYYEQYF.

The genes are TRBV7-2 and TRBJ2-5; 16 bases align to TRBD2. The CDR3 runs 17 residues. Germline values: CDR1 SGHTA, CDR2 FQGNSA. V lost 5 bases, J lost 3 bases, and 6 bases stayed unmatched. The CDR3 DNA is TGTGCCAGCAGCCAGGGACTAGCGGGAGGGGTGGAAGAGACCCAGTACTTC. Translating gives CASSQGLAGGVEETQYF.

This chain connects TRBV2 to TRBJ1-5, with 10 bases matching TRBD1. After removal of 6 bases from V and 4 bases from J, the junction contained 3 bases not matched to a gene. Germline lookup yields CDR1 SNHLY and CDR2 FYNNEI. CDR3 length: 14 amino acids. CDR3 residues: CASSGTGANQPQHF. Here the CDR3 DNA reads TGTGCCAGCAGCGGGACAGGGGCGAATCAGCCCCAGCATTTT.

This chain uses TRBV28 with TRBJ1-5, with D tentatively TRBD1 (5 bases). CDR3 length equals 16 residues. From germline, CDR1 is MDHEN and CDR2 SYDVKM. Trimming stripped 3 bases from V and 2 bases from J, with 14 bases between. Here the CDR3 reads CASSFTGGYGNQPQHF. CDR3 nucleotide sequence: TGTGCCAGCAGTTTTACGGGGGGTTATGGCAATCAGCCCCAGCATTTT.

The sample holds one count of this clone. The genes are TRBV19 and TRBJ1-1; D gene unclear. Between the trimmed V and J ends, which lost 0 bases and 2 bases, there was a span of 4 bases. CDR1 and CDR2 from the germline V gene are LNHDA and SQIVND (reference sequence). This CDR3 is built from 13 residues. In DNA, the CDR3 is TGTGCCAGTAGTATAGAAGAAAACACTGAAGCTTTCTTT. Its translation is CASSIEENTEAFF.

The chain joins TRBV27 to TRBJ2-5; 9 nucleotides agree with TRBD1. V gave up 2 bases and J gave up 2 bases; unmatched junction bases: 3. The germline V gene has CDR1 MNHEY and CDR2 SMNVEV (reference sequence). The CDR3 runs to 15 residues. CDR3 nucleotide sequence: TGTGCCAGCAGTTTACCGGGACAGGGACAAGAGACCCAGTACTTC. This translates into CASSLPGQGQETQYF.

The chain recombines TRBV18 with TRBJ1-1, with TRBD1 identical over 9 bases. There are 15 residues in the CDR3. The trim removed 2 bases at V and 3 bases at J, leaving 4 bases unmatched. CDR1 and CDR2 (germline): KGHSH, LQKENI. DNA of the CDR3: TGTGCCAGCTCACCAAGGACAGGGGTAGACACTGAAGCTTTCTTT. Its translation is CASSPRTGVDTEAFF.

This chain links TRBV7-9 with TRBJ1-2, with TRBD1 identical over 9 bases. V shed 0 bases, J shed 7 bases, and the junction held 6 bases outside the gene matches. Germline V lookup: CDR1 SEHNR, CDR2 FQNEAQ (reference sequence). CDR3 size: 15 residues. The chain's CDR3 is CASSLADRGSGGYTF. DNA for the CDR3: TGTGCCAGCAGCTTAGCAGACAGGGGGAGCGGTGGCTACACCTTC.

The chain couples TRBV10-3 to TRBJ2-2; TRBD1 matches at 12 bases. V dropped 7 bases and J dropped 7; count of bases not matched to a gene: 4. The length of the CDR3 is 14 residues. Per the germline V gene, CDR1 is ENHRY and CDR2 is SYGVKD. As DNA, the CDR3 is TGTGCCATCAAGGGACAGGGGGCCGACGGGGAGCTGTTTTTT. It specifies CAIKGQGADGELFF.